This TCR beta chain was recorded in a study of siplizumab effects on memory and regulatory T cells. Study results and caveats: Major contributors to the alloresponse seemed to be naive T cells, which also appeared more diverse than memory cells. Naive or memory phenotype was unassignable for roughly 75-96% of proliferating CD4+ or CD8+ clones. A significant reduction in alloreactive sequences traceable to unstimulated CD4+ memory cells was produced by siplizumab.

For this clone: The target antigen is unknown.

In each sample, roughly 10^5 TCR templates were assayed. Produced via immunoSEQ multiplex PCR; TCRdb's table is partial and in-frame only. The table shows 85,000 to 90,000 clones, with 85% to 90% occurring only once. The CDR3 consists of 12 residues. Germline-derived CDR1 and CDR2 are LNHDA and SQIVND (reference sequence). Trimming left V 2 bases short and J 9 bases short, with 11 bases between. Sample: CD4+ T cells sorted from blood. This receptor was obtained from a human donor in good health. The chain has TRBV19 and TRBJ2-7, with D perhaps TRBD1 or TRBD2 (5 bases each). Here the CDR3 reads CASSISRDAQYF. CDR3 nucleotides: TGTGCCAGTAGTATATCAAGGGACGCGCAGTACTTC.